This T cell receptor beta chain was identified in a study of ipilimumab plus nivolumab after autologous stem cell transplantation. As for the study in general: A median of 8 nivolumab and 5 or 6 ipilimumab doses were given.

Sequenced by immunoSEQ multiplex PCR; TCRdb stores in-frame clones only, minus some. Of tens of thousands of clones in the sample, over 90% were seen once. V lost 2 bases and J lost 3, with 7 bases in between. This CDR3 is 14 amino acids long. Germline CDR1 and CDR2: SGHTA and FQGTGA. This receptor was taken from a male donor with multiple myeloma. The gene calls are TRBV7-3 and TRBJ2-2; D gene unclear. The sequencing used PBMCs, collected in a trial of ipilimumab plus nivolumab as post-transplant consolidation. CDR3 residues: CASSLVPHTGELFF. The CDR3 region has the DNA TGTGCCAGCAGCTTAGTACCACACACCGGGGAGCTGTTTTTT.